The sequence of this TCR beta chain was determined in a study of T cells in Graves' hyperthyroidism and ophthalmopathy. On the study more broadly: Before any treatment, at initial diagnosis, peripheral blood was collected. Study observations and caveats: Ophthalmopathy prediction by the model preceded onset by a median about 6.8 months. Stable hyperthyroidism was told apart from ophthalmopathy by a model built on 13 V-J features.

CDR1 is KGHDR, CDR2 SFDVKD, per germline. Trimming cost V 3 bases and J 1 base, with 14 bases left between them. This CDR3 has 16 residues. Amplified TCR beta CDR3 regions derived from RNA transcripts. The HTBI primer set served for first-round RT-PCR of the TCR CDR3. TCRdb reprocessed the multiplex PCR reads with MiXCR, giving one entry per CDR3 protein. The data contain over 700,000 distinct CDR3 sequences, about a third of them seen just once; the ten biggest clones take up roughly 31%. This clonotype was seen ten or more times. As yet, its antigen is unknown. Diagnostic decisions used clinical symptoms, serum thyroxine and TRAb, thyroid ultrasound and orbital computed tomography.

Sequences were obtained from blood. The chain links TRBV24-1 to TRBJ1-2; D perhaps matches TRBD1 (6 bases). This clonotype was sampled from a woman in her forties with Graves' hyperthyroidism. CDR3 DNA sequence: TGTGCCACCAGTGATCCTAGGGACAACCATAACTATGGCTACACCTTC. Translated: CATSDPRDNHNYGYTF.